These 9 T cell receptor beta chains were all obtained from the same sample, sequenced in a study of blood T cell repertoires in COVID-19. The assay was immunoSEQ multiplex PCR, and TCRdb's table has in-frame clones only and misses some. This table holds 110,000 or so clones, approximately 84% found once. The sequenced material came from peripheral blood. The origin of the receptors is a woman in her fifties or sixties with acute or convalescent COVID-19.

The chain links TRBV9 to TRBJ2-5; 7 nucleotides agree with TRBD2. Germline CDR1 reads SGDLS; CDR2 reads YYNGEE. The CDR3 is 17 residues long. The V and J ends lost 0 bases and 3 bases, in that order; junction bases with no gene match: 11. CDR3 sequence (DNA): TGTGCCAGCAGCGTAGGGGCCCCCCCGGGACTAAAAGAGACCCAGTACTTC. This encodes CASSVGAPPGLKETQYF. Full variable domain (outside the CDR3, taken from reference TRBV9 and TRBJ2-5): DSGVTQTPKHLITATGQRVTLRCSPRSGDLSVYWYQQSLDQGLQFLIQYYNGEERAKGNILERFSAQQFPDLHSELNLSSLELGDSALYFCASSVGAPPGLKETQYFGPGTRLLVL.

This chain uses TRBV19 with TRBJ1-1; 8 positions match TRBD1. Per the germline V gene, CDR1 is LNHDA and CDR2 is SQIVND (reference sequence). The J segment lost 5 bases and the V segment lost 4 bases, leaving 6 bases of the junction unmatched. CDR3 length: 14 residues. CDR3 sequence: CASSTTGGITEAFF. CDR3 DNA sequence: TGTGCCAGTAGTACCACAGGGGGAATTACTGAAGCTTTCTTT. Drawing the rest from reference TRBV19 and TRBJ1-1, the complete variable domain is DGGITQSPKYLFRKEGQNVTLSCEQNLNHDAMYWYRQDPGQGLRLIYYSQIVNDFQKGDIAEGYSVSREKKESFPLTVTSAQKNPTAFYLCASSTTGGITEAFFGQGTRLTVV.

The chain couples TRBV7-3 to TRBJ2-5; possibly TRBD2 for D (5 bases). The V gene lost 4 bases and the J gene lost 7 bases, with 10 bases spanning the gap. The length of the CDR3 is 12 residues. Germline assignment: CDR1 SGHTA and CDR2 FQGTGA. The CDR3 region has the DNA TGTGCCAGCAGCTCCCTAGAGGGGACCCAGTACTTC. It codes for CASSSLEGTQYF.

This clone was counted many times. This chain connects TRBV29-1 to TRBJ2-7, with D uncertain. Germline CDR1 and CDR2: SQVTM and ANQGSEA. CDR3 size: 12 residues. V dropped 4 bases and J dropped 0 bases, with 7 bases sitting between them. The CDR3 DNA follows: TGCAGCGTTGGCGGAGACTCCTACGAGCAGTACTTC. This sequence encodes CSVGGDSYEQYF.

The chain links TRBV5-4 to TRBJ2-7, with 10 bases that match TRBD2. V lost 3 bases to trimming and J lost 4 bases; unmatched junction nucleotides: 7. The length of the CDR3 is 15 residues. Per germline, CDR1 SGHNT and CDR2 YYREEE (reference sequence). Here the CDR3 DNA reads TGTGCCAGCAGCTCCAGGTCTAGCGGGGGTTACGAGCAGTACTTC. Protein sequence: CASSSRSSGGYEQYF.

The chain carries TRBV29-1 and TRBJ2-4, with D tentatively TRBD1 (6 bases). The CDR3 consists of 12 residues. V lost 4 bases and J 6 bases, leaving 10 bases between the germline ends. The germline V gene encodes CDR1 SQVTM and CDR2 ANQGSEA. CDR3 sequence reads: CSVGDIPNIQYF. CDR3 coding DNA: TGCAGCGTTGGGGACATTCCAAACATTCAGTACTTC.

The CDR3 region is CACPRESGNTIYF. CDR3 sequence (DNA): TGTGCCTGTCCCAGGGAATCTGGAAACACCATATATTTT. The rearrangement uses TRBV30 and TRBJ1-3, with a possible D match to TRBD1 (5 bases). The germline V gene has CDR1 GTSNPN and CDR2 SVGIG (reference sequence). V was clipped by 6 bases and J by 1 base, with 10 bases between them. The CDR3 totals 13 residues.

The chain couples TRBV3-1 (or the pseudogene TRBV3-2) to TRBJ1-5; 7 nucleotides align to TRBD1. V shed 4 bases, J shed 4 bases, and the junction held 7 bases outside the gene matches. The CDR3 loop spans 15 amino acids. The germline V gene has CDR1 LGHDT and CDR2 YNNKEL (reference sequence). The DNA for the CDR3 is TGTGCCAGCAGCCCGACAGGGAATCAAAATCAGCCCCAGCATTTT. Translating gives CASSPTGNQNQPQHF.

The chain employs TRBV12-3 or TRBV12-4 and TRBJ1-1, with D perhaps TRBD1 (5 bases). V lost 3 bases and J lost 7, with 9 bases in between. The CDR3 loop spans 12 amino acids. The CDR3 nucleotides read TGTGCCAGCAGTTTTTTCACAGGTGAAGCTTTCTTT. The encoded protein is CASSFFTGEAFF.